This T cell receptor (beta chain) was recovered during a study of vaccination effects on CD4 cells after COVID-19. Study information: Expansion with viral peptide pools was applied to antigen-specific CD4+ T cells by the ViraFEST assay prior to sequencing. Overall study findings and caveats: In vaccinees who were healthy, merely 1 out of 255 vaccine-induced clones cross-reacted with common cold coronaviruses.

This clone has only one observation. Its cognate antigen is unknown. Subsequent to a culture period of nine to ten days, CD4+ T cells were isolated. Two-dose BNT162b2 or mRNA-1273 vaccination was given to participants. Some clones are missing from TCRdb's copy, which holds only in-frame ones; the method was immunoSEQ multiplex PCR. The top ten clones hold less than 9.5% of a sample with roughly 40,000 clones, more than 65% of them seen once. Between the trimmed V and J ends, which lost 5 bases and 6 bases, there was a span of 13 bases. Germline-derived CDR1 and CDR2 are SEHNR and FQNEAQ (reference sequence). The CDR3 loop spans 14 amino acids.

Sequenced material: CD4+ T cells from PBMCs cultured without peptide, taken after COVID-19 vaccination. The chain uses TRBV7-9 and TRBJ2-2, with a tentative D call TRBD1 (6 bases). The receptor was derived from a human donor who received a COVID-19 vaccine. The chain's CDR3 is CASSLIQGSGELFF. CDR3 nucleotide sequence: TGTGCCAGCAGCCTGATACAGGGTTCCGGGGAGCTGTTTTTT.